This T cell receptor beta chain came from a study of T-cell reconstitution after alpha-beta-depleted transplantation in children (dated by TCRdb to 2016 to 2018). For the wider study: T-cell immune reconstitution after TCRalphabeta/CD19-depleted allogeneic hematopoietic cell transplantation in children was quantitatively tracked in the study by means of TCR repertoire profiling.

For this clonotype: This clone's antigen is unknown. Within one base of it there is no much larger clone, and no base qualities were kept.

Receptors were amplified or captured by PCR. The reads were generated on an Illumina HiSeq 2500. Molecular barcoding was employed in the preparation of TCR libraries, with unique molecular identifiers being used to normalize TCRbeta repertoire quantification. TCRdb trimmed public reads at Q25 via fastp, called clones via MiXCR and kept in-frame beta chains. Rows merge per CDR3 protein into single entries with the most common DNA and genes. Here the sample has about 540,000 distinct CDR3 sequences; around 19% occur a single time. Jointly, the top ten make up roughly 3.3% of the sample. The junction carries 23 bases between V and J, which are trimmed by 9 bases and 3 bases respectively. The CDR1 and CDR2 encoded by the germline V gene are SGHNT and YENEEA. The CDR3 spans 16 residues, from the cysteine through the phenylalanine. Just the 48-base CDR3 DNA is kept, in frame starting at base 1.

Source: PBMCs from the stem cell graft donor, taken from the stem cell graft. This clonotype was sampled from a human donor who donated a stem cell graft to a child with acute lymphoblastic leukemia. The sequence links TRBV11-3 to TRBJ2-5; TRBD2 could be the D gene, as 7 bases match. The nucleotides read TGTGCCAGAGGGGGGGGTGATATGCGGGATAAAGAGACCCAGTACTTC. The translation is CARGGGDMRDKETQYF.